This TCR beta chain was obtained from a study of cytotoxic CD8 clonotypes in ibrutinib-treated CLL. Repertoires were generated with immunoSEQ multiplex PCR, while TCRdb's copy carries only in-frame clones and drops some. The sample consists of around 53,000 clones, roughly 58% of them appearing once. This specimen consisted of PBMCs, obtained at disease progression, from a patient treated with ibrutinib. The sequence came from a human donor with chronic lymphocytic leukemia.

Written as DNA, the CDR3 is TGTGCCAGCACCGGGTACAATGAGCAGTTCTTC. This encodes CASTGYNEQFF. The chain is built from TRBV6-1 and TRBJ2-1; D remains unclear. The CDR3 totals 11 residues. CDR1 and CDR2 (germline): MNHNS, SASEGT. Trimming left V 7 bases short and J 4 bases short, with 5 bases between.